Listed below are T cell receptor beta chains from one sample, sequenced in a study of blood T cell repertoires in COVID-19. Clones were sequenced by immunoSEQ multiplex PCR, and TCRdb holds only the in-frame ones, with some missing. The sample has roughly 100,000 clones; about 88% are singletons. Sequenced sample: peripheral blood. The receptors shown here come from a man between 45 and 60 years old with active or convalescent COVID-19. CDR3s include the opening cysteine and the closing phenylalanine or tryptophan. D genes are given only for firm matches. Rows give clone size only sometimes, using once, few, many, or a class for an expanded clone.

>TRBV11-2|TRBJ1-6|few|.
CASSLDRNNSPLHF
TGTGCCAGCAGCCTGGACAGAAATAATTCACCCCTCCACTTT
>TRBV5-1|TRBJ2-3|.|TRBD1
CASSLRGQGTDTQYF
TGCGCCAGCAGCTTGAGGGGGCAGGGGACAGATACGCAGTATTTT
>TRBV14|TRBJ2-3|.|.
CASSPAGTSTDTQYF
TGTGCCAGCAGCCCAGCGGGTACTAGCACAGATACGCAGTATTTT
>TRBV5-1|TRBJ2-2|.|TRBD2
CASSPTSGGAYGELFF
TGCGCCAGCAGCCCTACTAGCGGGGGGGCCTACGGGGAGCTGTTTTTT
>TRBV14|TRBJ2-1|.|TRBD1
CASSHRGQRNEQFF
TGTGCCAGCAGCCACAGGGGGCAGCGTAATGAGCAGTTCTTC
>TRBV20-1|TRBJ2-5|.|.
CSASRPEGGQETQYF
TGCAGTGCTAGTAGGCCAGAGGGTGGGCAAGAGACCCAGTACTTC
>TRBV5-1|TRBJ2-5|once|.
CASSLGPQGSGETQYF
TGCGCCAGCAGCTTGGGTCCGCAGGGGAGCGGCGAGACCCAGTACTTC
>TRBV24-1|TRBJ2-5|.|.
CATSDPGQETQYF
TGTGCCACCAGTGACCCGGGGCAAGAGACCCAGTACTTC
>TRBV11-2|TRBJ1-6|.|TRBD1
CASSLRGQVNNSPLHF
TGTGCCAGCAGCTTGAGGGGGCAGGTAAATAATTCACCCCTCCACTTT
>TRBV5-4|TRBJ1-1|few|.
CASSWGHLNTEAFF
TGTGCCAGCAGCTGGGGACACTTGAACACTGAAGCTTTCTTT
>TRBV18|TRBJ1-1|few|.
CASSPRGISTEAFF
TGTGCCAGCTCACCAAGAGGAATCTCCACTGAAGCTTTCTTT
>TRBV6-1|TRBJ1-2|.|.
CASSLRGGYTF
TGTGCCAGCTCCCTAAGGGGTGGCTACACCTTC
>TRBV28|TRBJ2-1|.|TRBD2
CASSLGGGVEDEQFF
TGTGCCAGCAGTTTGGGGGGAGGGGTAGAGGATGAGCAGTTCTTC
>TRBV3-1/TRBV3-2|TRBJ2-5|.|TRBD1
CASSRDRQETQYF
TGTGCCAGCAGTCGGGACAGACAAGAGACCCAGTACTTC
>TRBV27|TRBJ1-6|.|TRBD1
CASSSSTGTNNSPLHF
TGTGCCAGCAGTTCCTCGACAGGGACAAATAATTCACCCCTCCACTTT
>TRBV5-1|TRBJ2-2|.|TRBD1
CASSLVGGQGTGELFF
TGCGCCAGCAGCTTGGTAGGGGGACAGGGCACCGGGGAGCTGTTTTTT
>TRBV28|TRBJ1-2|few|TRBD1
CASSLIGGNYGYTF
TGTGCCAGCAGTTTAATAGGGGGCAACTATGGCTACACCTTC
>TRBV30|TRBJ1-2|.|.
CAWSVSYGYTF
TGTGCCTGGAGTGTATCTTATGGCTACACCTTC
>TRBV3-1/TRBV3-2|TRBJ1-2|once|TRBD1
CASSLTGGANYGYTF
TGTGCCAGCAGCCTAACAGGGGGGGCTAACTATGGCTACACCTTC
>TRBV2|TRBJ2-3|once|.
CASWRFTDTQYF
TGTGCCAGTTGGAGGTTCACAGATACGCAGTATTTT
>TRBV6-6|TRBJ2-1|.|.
CASTGYNEQFF
TGTGCCAGCACAGGGTACAATGAGCAGTTCTTC
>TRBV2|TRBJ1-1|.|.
CASRDVGRNTEAFF
TGTGCCAGCAGAGATGTAGGGAGGAACACTGAAGCTTTCTTT
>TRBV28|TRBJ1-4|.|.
CASSRGQNEKLFF
TGTGCCAGCAGCCGTGGACAGAATGAAAAACTGTTTTTT
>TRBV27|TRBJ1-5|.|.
CASSLSAGGQPQHF
TGTGCCAGCAGTTTATCCGCCGGAGGTCAGCCCCAGCATTTT
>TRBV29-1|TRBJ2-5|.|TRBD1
CSGYWTGGRETQYF
TGCAGCGGCTACTGGACAGGGGGCCGAGAGACCCAGTACTTC
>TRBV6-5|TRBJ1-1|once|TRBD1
CASSSMETGTNTEAFF
TGTGCCAGCAGTTCCATGGAGACAGGGACGAACACTGAAGCTTTCTTT
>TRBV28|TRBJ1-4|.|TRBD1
CASSSSTGANEKLFF
TGTGCCAGCAGTTCATCTACAGGGGCCAATGAAAAACTGTTTTTT
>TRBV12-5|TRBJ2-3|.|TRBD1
CASGLGQGAGDTQYF
TGTGCTAGTGGTTTGGGACAGGGGGCTGGAGATACGCAGTATTTT
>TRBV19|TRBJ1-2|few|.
CASSPGGDGYTF
TGTGCCAGTTCCCCCGGAGGGGACGGCTACACCTTC
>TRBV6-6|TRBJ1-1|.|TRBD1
CASSTGQGAAEAFF
TGTGCCAGCAGTACCGGACAGGGGGCGGCTGAAGCTTTCTTT
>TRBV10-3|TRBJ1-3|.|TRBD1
CAITTTGVTSGNTIYF
TGTGCCATCACCACGACAGGGGTGACCTCTGGAAACACCATATATTTT
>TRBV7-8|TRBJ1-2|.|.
CASSRGAGAEGYTF
TGTGCCAGCAGCAGGGGGGCGGGGGCAGAAGGCTACACCTTC
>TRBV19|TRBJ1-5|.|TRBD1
CASAFTGTGGNQPQHF
TGTGCCAGTGCTTTCACCGGGACAGGGGGCAATCAGCCCCAGCATTTT
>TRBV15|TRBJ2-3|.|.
CATSMAGRTDTQYF
TGTGCCACCAGCATGGCAGGGAGGACAGATACGCAGTATTTT
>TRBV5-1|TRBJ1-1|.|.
CASSSGSAVNTEAFF
TGCGCCAGCTCGTCTGGATCGGCGGTGAACACTGAAGCTTTCTTT
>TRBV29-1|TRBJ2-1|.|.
CSVIQGRNTNNEQFF
TGCAGCGTGATACAGGGTAGGAATACAAACAATGAGCAGTTCTTC
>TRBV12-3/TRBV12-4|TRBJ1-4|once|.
CASTWSREKLFF
TGTGCCAGCACCTGGTCGCGTGAAAAACTGTTTTTT
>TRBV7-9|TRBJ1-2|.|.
CATERQRIHGYTF
TGTGCCACCGAACGACAGAGGATACATGGCTACACCTTC
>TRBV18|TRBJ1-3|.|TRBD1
CASSPAPGQGGGNTIYF
TGTGCCAGCTCACCAGCACCGGGACAGGGAGGTGGAAACACCATATATTTT
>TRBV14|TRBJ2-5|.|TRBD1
CASSRGAGGETQYF
TGTGCCAGCAGCAGGGGTGCAGGGGGAGAGACCCAGTACTTC
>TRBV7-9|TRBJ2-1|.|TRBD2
CASSLGASGDVEQFF
TGTGCCAGCAGCTTAGGGGCTAGCGGGGATGTTGAGCAGTTCTTC
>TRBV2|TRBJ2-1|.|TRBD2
CAGGRASSYNEQFF
TGTGCCGGGGGGAGGGCCAGCTCCTACAATGAGCAGTTCTTC
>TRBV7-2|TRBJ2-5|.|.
CASSPPGETQYF
TGTGCCAGCAGCCCACCGGGAGAGACCCAGTACTTC
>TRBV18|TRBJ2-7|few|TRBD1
CASSPNRGSYEQYF
TGTGCCAGCTCACCGAACAGGGGGTCCTACGAGCAGTACTTC
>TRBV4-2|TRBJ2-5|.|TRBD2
CASSQDRGGGPETQYF
TGTGCCAGCAGCCAAGATAGGGGCGGGGGGCCGGAGACCCAGTACTTC
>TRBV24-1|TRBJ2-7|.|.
CATSVLVAYEQYF
TGTGCCACCAGTGTACTTGTGGCCTACGAGCAGTACTTC
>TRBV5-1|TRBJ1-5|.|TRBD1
CASSLGQGGDQPQHF
TGCGCCAGCAGCTTGGGACAGGGCGGGGATCAGCCCCAGCATTTT
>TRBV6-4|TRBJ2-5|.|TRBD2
CASSPGTSGQETQYF
TGTGCCAGCAGCCCCGGGACTAGCGGCCAAGAGACCCAGTACTTC
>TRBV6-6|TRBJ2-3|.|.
CASSYIADTQYF
TGTGCCAGCAGTTACATCGCAGATACGCAGTATTTT
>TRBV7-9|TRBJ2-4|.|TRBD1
CASSAGQGKNIQYF
TGTGCCAGCAGCGCCGGACAGGGTAAAAACATTCAGTACTTC
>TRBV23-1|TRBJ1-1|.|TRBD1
CASSQPPGQGRCTEAFF
TGCGCCAGCAGTCAACCCCCGGGACAGGGTAGGTGTACTGAAGCTTTCTTT
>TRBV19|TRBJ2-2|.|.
CASTRTDTGELFF
TGTGCCAGTACCAGGACTGACACCGGGGAGCTGTTTTTT
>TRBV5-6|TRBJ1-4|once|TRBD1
CASSLGGGTVEEKLFF
TGTGCCAGCAGCTTGGGAGGCGGGACAGTTGAGGAAAAACTGTTTTTT
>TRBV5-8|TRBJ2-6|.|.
CASSPRVLSGANVLTF
TGTGCCAGCAGCCCCAGGGTCCTCTCTGGGGCCAACGTCCTGACTTTC
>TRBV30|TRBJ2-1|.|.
CAWSAPPNTGNEQFF
TGTGCCTGGAGTGCACCTCCCAATACAGGGAATGAGCAGTTCTTC
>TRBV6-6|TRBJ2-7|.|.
CASSYSTVEQYF
TGTGCCAGCAGTTACTCCACAGTCGAGCAGTACTTC
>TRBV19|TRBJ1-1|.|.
CASSIALGGETEAFF
TGTGCCAGTAGTATTGCACTGGGGGGAGAAACTGAAGCTTTCTTT
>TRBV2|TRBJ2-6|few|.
CASTRDNLSPGANVLTF
TGTGCCAGCACCCGGGACAATCTTAGTCCCGGGGCCAACGTCCTGACTTTC
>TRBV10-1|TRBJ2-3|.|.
CASSESGPFNTQYF
TGCGCCAGCAGTGAGTCGGGCCCATTCAATACGCAGTATTTT